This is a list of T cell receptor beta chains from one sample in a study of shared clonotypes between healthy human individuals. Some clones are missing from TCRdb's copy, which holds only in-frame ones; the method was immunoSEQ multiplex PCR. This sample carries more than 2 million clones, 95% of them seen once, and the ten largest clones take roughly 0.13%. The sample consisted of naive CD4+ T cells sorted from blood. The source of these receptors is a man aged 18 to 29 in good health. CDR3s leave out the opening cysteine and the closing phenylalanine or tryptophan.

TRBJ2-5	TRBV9	ASSAHPGRETQY
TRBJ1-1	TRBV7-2	ASSWAGGSTEAF
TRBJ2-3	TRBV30	AWTSGLTDTQY
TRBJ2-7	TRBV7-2	ASSLDFDSSYEQY
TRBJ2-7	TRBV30	AWSSASGSTVRY
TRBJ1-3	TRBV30	AWAQGRGNTIY
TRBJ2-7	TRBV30	AWSAARQGEQY
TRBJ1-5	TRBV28	ASSGTGLGNQPQH
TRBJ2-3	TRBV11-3	ASSWGGLTDTDTQY
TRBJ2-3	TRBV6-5	ASSLTGDTQY
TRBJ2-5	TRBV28	ASSASVETQY
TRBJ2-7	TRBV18	ASSPQGGSYEQY
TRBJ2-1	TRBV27	ASSLLASGSYNEQF
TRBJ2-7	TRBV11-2	ASSSGRYEQY
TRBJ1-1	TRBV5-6	ASSLVAALTEAF